The text below deals with one T cell receptor beta chain. Per the authors' pipeline: Counts of nucleated cells, estimated from reference gene primer amplification, were obtained. Some clones are missing from TCRdb's copy, which holds only in-frame ones; the method was immunoSEQ multiplex PCR. V and J calls and clone size follow that table, whereas D and trimming were derived from the DNA. The table has some 520,000 clones, roughly 89% seen once. The CDR3 spans 15 residues. With 4 bases clipped from V and 7 bases from J, the junction kept 6 bases outside the gene matches. Germline-derived CDR1 and CDR2 are LNHDA and SQIVND (reference sequence). These data belong to a study of blood T cell repertoires in COVID-19. In the study overall: Some COVID-19 samples were acute and others convalescent; all came from the United States, Italy and Spain. The cDNA or gDNA used as material had been derived from T cells, B-cell-depleted T cells, or PBMCs.

Specimen: peripheral blood. This receptor was taken from a man between 18 and 29 years old with COVID-19, enrolled during active disease. The chain recombines TRBV19 with TRBJ1-4; 10 nucleotides match TRBD1. The CDR3 coding sequence is TGTGCCAGTAGTAAAGACAGGGGGCATAGTGAAAAACTGTTTTTT. Residues: CASSKDRGHSEKLFF. The entire variable domain, with the rest obtained from reference TRBV19 and TRBJ1-4, is as follows: DGGITQSPKYLFRKEGQNVTLSCEQNLNHDAMYWYRQDPGQGLRLIYYSQIVNDFQKGDIAEGYSVSREKKESFPLTVTSAQKNPTAFYLCASSKDRGHSEKLFFGSGTQLSVL.